This entry features one T cell receptor beta chain sequence. The target antigen is unknown. These data are taken from a study of Graves' ophthalmopathy and Graves' hyperthyroidism. Study observations and caveats: Thyroid clonotypes that were expanded above 0.001 frequency mostly also appeared in blood.

Germline V gene lookup returns CDR1 ENHRY and CDR2 SYGVKD. Trimming pared 4 bases from V and 5 bases from J, leaving 5 bases between. The CDR3 sequence is 11 residues long. The authors amplified TCR beta CDR3 regions, and they did so from RNA transcripts for repertoire sequencing. First-round RT-PCR relied on HTBI primers, and a second-round multiplex PCR came next. TCRdb used MiXCR to reprocess the multiplex PCR reads, holding one entry per CDR3 protein. The repertoire includes almost 750,000 distinct CDR3 sequences, about 44% of them detected once, and less than 55% sits in the top ten. Specimen: peripheral blood. This receptor was obtained from an adult man with Graves' ophthalmopathy. The rearrangement uses TRBV10-3 and TRBJ2-5; D is unclear. CDR3 sequence (DNA): TGTGCCATCAGTGCCTTTGAGACCCAGTACTTC. Translation gives CAISAFETQYF.